The present T cell receptor (beta chain) was sequenced within a study of CD8+CD57+ T cells in acquired aplastic anemia. Whole-study context: Sorted CD4+ plus CD8+ cells gave DNA averaging approximately 2.9 ug. Study-wide results and caveats: Both patients and controls carried the same twenty-nine CD8+ CDR3 sequences. Patients were compared with controls for CD8+ Simpson's diversity, and no significant difference emerged.

The CDR3 is made up of 16 amino acids. Trimming removed 4 bases at V and 5 bases at J, with 20 bases between. Germline V gene sequence: CDR1 SGHAT, CDR2 FQNNGV. This clonotype was seen once. The target antigen is unknown. Genomic DNA served as template for TCR beta VDJ and CDR3 profiling. TCRdb itself ran the reads through MiXCR, one entry per CDR3 protein. The data show just over 150,000 distinct CDR3 sequences, with about 48% seen just once and under 35% held by the top ten. Patients chosen for sequencing had shown CD8+CD57+ cell expansion by flow cytometry. Patients uniformly had severe acquired aplastic anemia.

What was sequenced was sorted CD4+, CD8+, or CD8+CD57+ T cells (not recorded which) from PBMCs. This chain uses TRBV11-2 with TRBJ1-2, with a weak D call TRBD1 (6 bases). This receptor was obtained from a human donor with aplastic anemia. The CDR3 sequence is CASSSSGQSRGYGYTF. In DNA, the CDR3 is TGTGCCAGCAGCTCCTCCGGACAGTCGAGGGGATATGGCTACACCTTC.